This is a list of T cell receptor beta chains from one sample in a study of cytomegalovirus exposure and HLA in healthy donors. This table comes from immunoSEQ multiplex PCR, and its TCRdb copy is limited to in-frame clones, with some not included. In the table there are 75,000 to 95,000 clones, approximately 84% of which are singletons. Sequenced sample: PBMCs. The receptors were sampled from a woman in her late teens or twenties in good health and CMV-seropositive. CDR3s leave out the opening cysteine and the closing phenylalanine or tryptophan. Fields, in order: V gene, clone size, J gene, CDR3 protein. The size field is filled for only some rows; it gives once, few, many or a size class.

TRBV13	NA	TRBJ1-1	ASSLGLNRGPNTEAF
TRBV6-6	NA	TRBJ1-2	ASSFSRDTYGYT
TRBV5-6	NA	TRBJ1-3	ASSLGENTIY
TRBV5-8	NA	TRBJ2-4	ASSLGRGTQNIQY
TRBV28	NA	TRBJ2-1	ASSLRSGSGLPYNEQF
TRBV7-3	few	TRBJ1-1	ASSLTGGLTEAF
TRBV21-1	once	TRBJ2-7	ASSRDRFFSAYEQY
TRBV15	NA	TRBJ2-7	ATSRAGNVYEQY
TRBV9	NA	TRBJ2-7	ASSVSGGLYEQY
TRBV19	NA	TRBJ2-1	ASSINYRGLAGVGEQF
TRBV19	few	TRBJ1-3	ASSDRQGSSGNTIY
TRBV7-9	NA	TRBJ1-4	ASSFAGLGEKLF
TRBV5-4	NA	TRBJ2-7	ASSRGWGVTYEQY
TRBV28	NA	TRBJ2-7	ASTDPGTGSYEQY
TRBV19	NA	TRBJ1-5	ASSIGQGFGNQPQH
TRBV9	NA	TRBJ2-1	ASSVAHPAGVLEQF
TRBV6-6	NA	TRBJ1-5	ASSYQGGVQPQH
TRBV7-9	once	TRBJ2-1	ASLGHGTYNEQF
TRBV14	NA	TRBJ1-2	ASSQASVQVTT
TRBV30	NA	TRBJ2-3	AWKREGWVDTQY
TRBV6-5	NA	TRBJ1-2	ASRTGGPYGYT
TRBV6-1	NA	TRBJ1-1	ASSESSGQLNTEAF
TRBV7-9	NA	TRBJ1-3	ASSFTGGDRGNTIY
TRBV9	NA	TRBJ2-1	ASSTSGGSWNEQF
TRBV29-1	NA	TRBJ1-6	SVRTDSYNSPHH
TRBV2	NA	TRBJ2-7	ASSTGGTAGEQY
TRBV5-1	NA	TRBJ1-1	ASSLRGTAGRGTEAF
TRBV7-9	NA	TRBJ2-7	ASSVSGASYEQY
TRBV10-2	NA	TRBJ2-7	AAQRGSSYEQY
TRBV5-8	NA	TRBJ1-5	ASSLAGWGNQPQH
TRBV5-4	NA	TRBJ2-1	ASSSGVYGGDEQF
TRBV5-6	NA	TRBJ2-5	ASSFGSRETQY
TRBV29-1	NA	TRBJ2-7	SVAGLADSYEQY
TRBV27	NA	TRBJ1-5	ASSYRGLQPQH
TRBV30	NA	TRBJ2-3	AWSAETGESTDTQY
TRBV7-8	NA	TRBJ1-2	AVGQPVYGYT
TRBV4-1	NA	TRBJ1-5	ASRGQGPYQPQH
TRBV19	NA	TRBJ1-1	ASRTGGGYPPEAF
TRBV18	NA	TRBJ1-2	ASSADRGNGYT
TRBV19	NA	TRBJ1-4	ASRQGLFHEKLF
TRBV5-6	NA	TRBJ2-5	ASSWESLSSAQY
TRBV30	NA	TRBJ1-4	AWSVDAGEKLF
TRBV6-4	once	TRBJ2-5	ASSDTQETQY
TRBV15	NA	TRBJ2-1	ATGGRSSYNEQF
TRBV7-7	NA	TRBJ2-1	ASSLQGGGNEQF